The T cell receptor (beta chain) under discussion was sequenced for a study of sequential checkpoint blockade in melanoma. Treatment indicated: randomized to nivolumab then ipilimumab (arm A) or the reverse (arm B). From thawed PBMCs, live CD3+CD8+ cells negative for CD19 and CD56 were sorted. Generated by immunoSEQ multiplex PCR, the TCRdb table keeps only in-frame clones and is missing some. The sample shows approximately 31,000 clones, roughly 90% of them seen only once. Germline assignment: CDR1 SGHTS and CDR2 YDEGEE. The V end was cut by 5 bases, the J end by 8 bases, with 11 bases between. The CDR3 has 12 amino acids.

This sequence originates from a human donor with melanoma. The sequences come from CD8+ T cells sorted from blood (inferred from file names), collected from a patient given nivolumab and ipilimumab in sequence. V and J are TRBV5-8 and TRBJ2-1; the D gene is possibly TRBD2 (5 bases). The CDR3 bases are TGTGCCAGCAGGTCCGGGGAGCATGAGCAGTTCTTC. Translated, it gives CASRSGEHEQFF.